The present T cell receptor beta chain was sequenced within a study of long-term antiretroviral therapy in people with HIV. This CDR3 contains 16 residues. Germline V gene sequence: CDR1 GTSNPN, CDR2 SVGIG (reference sequence). The libraries were made with immunoSEQ v3.0 at survey level. TCRdb's table, derived via immunoSEQ multiplex PCR, lists solely in-frame clones and lacks some. This sample has 10,000 to 15,000 clones; approximately 80% occur once, and the top ten carry roughly an eighth. The chain is built from TRBV30 and TRBJ2-5, with D tentatively TRBD2 (6 bases). Gene TRBJ2-7 matches the end of the DNA better, so the J call may be wrong. The TCR comes from a woman aged 18-29 years with HIV. Source: unsorted PBMCs, taken 1.3 years after starting antiretroviral therapy. The CDR3 loop reads CAWRNPSVGGAYEQYF. In DNA, the CDR3 is TGTGCCTGGAGGAATCCGTCAGTGGGGGGAGCCTACGAGCAGTACTTC.